One T cell receptor beta chain is described in this entry. Its antigen is currently not known. Within one base of it there is no much larger clone, and no base qualities were kept. These data come from a study of blood T cell repertoires in COVID-19 (dated by TCRdb to about 2020). Background on the whole study: The collaborator samples originated in the United States, Italy and Spain and spanned the acute and convalescent phases of COVID-19. A freely available public database, intended as a resource for researchers studying the immune response to SARS-CoV-2, is where the repertoires were released. Where available, HLA class I and class II types were obtained from metadata supplied by the sample provider rather than from assay-based typing. The samples were drawn from two sources: the first 160 participants of the ongoing ImmuneRACE study, and 1,000 to 1,500 subjects contributed by 6 global collaborators. Subjects who had been exposed to COVID-19, were actively infected with it, or had recovered from it provided the deeply sampled blood TCRbeta repertoires that made up the dataset. The sample metadata nearly always contained a de-identified subject ID, COVID-19 status, age in years and sex. The material from the prospective study consisted of cDNA or gDNA derived from T cells, B-cell-depleted T cells, or PBMCs. What the authors observed across the whole study: The amount of clinical and demographic metadata varied by source and participant and was provided uncurated.

Clipping removes 2 bases from V and 7 bases from J, with 10 as the unmatched junction base count. The germline V gene sets CDR1 to SGHRS and CDR2 to YFSETQ. From its cysteine to its phenylalanine, the CDR3 spans 17 amino acids. The retained sequence is limited to the CDR3, 51 bases, with the frame set at the first base. TCRbeta CDR3 regions were amplified from genomic DNA using the immunoSEQ Assay, a bias-controlled multiplex PCR. The paper's data handling went like this. Nucleated cell counts per sample were estimated from amplification of reference gene primers within the assay. Sequence reads were collapsed and filtered to measure the absolute abundance of every unique TCRbeta CDR3 rearrangement. Productive Simpson clonality was computed per sample as the square root of Simpson's diversity index over productive rearrangements. Here the immuneACCESS table is served through TCRdb, limited to in-frame sequences with V and J called. Missing clones are a known gap in these copies; in checked studies unresolved V genes cover under half, and the rest lacks a known reason. V, J and clone size were drawn from that table, and D and trimming were deduced from the DNA. Here the sample has 250,000 or so clones; 80% to 90% occur a single time. The ten largest account for roughly 6.7% of the sample.

Participants in the prospective study were aged roughly 18 to 100 years, lived in about two dozen United States geographic areas, and enrolled through a virtual design. Cohort assignment in the prospective study relied on participant-reported clinical history from a screening survey and a study questionnaire. Exposed participants had been in contact with someone with a PCR-confirmed or clinician-diagnosed COVID-19 case within 2 weeks of study entry. In the prospective study, whole blood, serum and a nasopharyngeal or oropharyngeal swab were collected from each participant by mobile phlebotomists. Additional blood draws and questionnaires over an approximately 2-month period could optionally be provided by prospective study participants. Blood samples from the prospective study were shipped frozen or at room temperature prior to DNA extraction.

The sequencing input was PBMCs or T cells enriched from blood (not recorded which). The source of this sequence is a woman aged 50 to 60 who had been exposed to COVID-19. Here the chain combines TRBV5-1 and TRBJ2-1, with 12 bases matching TRBD2. The base sequence is TGCGCCAGCAGCTTAAGGCCTAGCGGGGGGGCCTTGAATGAGCAGTTCTTC. It is translated as CASSLRPSGGALNEQFF.